This T cell receptor beta chain was documented in a study of T cells after yellow fever vaccination. Study as a whole: Preparation of the low-cell-number fractions used SMART-Seq v4 Ultra Low Input.

This clonotype was seen more than once but under ten times. Antigen unknown. TCRdb reanalysed the 5' RACE reads using MiXCR and keeps one entry per CDR3 protein. The table lists under 300,000 distinct CDR3 sequences, about 7% of them singletons. Study-level points and caveats: Reappearance after the booster was seen for most primary-vaccination clones, at 95% to 96% CD4 and around 88% CD8. CD4 and CD8 compartments shared a small share of clonotypes.

The J segment lost 1 base and the V segment lost 2 bases, leaving 2 bases of the junction unmatched. This CDR3 spans 14 amino acids. In germline, CDR1 is SGHRS, CDR2 YFSETQ. Source: CD4+ T cells sorted from PBMCs, taken 15 days after the yellow fever booster vaccination. This clonotype was sampled from a man aged 25 to 45 who received the YFV17D yellow fever vaccine. V gene TRBV5-1 combines with J gene TRBJ1-1; 7 bases match TRBD1. CDR3 amino acids: CASSLGDRNTEAFF. DNA for the CDR3: TGCGCCAGCAGCTTAGGGGACAGGAACACTGAAGCTTTCTTT.